Detailed here is one T cell receptor beta chain. The target of this receptor is not known. The input lacks base qualities; no much larger clone sits a single base away. Taken from the germline V gene (reference sequence), the CDR1 and CDR2 loops are MNHNY and SVGAGI. Spanning cysteine to phenylalanine, the CDR3 consists of 14 amino acids. The kept DNA is CDR3 alone, 42 bases in frame from the first base. Trimming takes 9 bases from V and 0 bases from J, and the germline ends sit 9 bases apart. These data come from a study of radiation and T cells in renal cell carcinoma (TCRdb year 2020). Broadly, across the study: Samples were obtained from a clinical trial, in which 15 Gy stereotactic body radiation therapy was delivered to primary renal cell carcinomas and nephrectomy was performed 4 weeks later. In the approximately 53 samples combined, roughly 4.4 million unique CDR3 nucleotide sequences were found, encoding roughly 2,500,000 unique CDR3 amino acid sequences. In total, roughly 52 samples, comprising 25 or so tumors and some 27 peripheral blood samples, were subjected to TCR beta sequencing.

Overall results and qualifications from the work: No pretreatment tumor biopsies were available, so the baseline intratumoral presence of clonotypes could not be determined. With a single-armed trial design, the study had no way to address how radiation dose or scheduling affects the TCR repertoire. Dynamics of the blood repertoire were not tracked past 4 weeks after treatment. An increase in top tumor clonotypes in blood was observed from baseline to 2 weeks post-radiation, followed by contraction by 4 weeks, which was taken to suggest transient expansion of tumor-resident clones.

The immunoSEQ kit was used, according to the manufacturer's recommendations, to generate TCR beta libraries from genomic DNA. To prepare libraries, a first multiplex PCR with proprietary primers was run, followed by a second PCR that added unique barcodes, and a bead cleanup was done after each round. Each sample batch included a kit-provided positive control reaction and a negative control reaction. The final libraries underwent checking on an Agilent 4200 TapeStation D1000 ScreenTape, volumetric pooling, and quantification by qPCR. An Illumina NextSeq500 fitted with a MidOutput 150-cycle cartridge performed the sequencing, running 156 Read1 cycles and 15 Index1 cycles with the kit's custom primers. The pooled library was loaded at approximately 1 pM with an approximately 20% PhiX control spike-in. The published analysis was carried out like this. The vendor-processed data were analyzed in R, and a clonotype was defined as all T cells that share the same CDR3 nucleotide sequence. In the clone abundance analyses, frequencies in each sample were normalized to that sample's 10,000 most abundant clones. Public T cell clones, averaging fewer than five per sample, were removed before analysis. Tumor-enriched and baseline blood-enriched clonotypes were defined by at least a 32-fold difference in abundance between compartments. A beta-binomial differential abundance model was used to identify clonotypes that were expanded or contracted between blood time points. Tumor-blood repertoire similarity was measured with the Baroni-Urbani and Buser coefficient, and groups were compared using two-tailed Wilcoxon tests in R. The immuneACCESS repertoire file appears here via TCRdb, limited to in-frame rearrangements. These files lack a portion of the clones; in checked studies, under half of the deficit traces to unresolved V genes, and the cause of the others is not known. V and J calls plus clone size are reproduced from that table; the DNA served to infer D and trimming. The sample table lists about 130,000 clones, 88% of them with a count of one. The ten largest clones represent about 5.6% of the sample.

The sample's time point, from its label and the paper: blood 2 weeks post-SBRT. The treatment or condition tag for this specimen amounts to: 15 Gy SBRT to primary tumor, nephrectomy 4 weeks later. Serial peripheral blood from radiation-treated patients was sampled at baseline, 2 weeks and 4 weeks after SBRT to track tumor-enriched clonotypes. Renal cell carcinoma with clear cell pathology was present in all patients. Genomic DNA for TCR sequencing was prepared using the QIAamp DNA Blood Mini Kit (Qiagen). Samples were included in the analyses only if all quality control checks were passed. The sequence joins TRBV6-6 to TRBJ2-6; no D segment can be confidently identified. Sequencing was performed on blood, taken from a patient whose treatment included radiotherapy and nephrectomy. This clonotype was sampled from a woman aged 65 to 85 with renal cell carcinoma. The sequence in DNA is TGTGCCAGTACAGCCCGCTCTGGGGCCAACGTCCTGACTTTC. Its coded protein is CASTARSGANVLTF.